These 31 T cell receptor beta chains were sequenced from one sample in a study of blood T cell repertoires in COVID-19. Sequenced by immunoSEQ multiplex PCR; TCRdb stores in-frame clones only, minus some. The sample holds 90,000 to 120,000 clones; more than 70% are singletons and the top ten take approximately 6.8%. Sequencing was done on a sample of peripheral blood. The receptors originated from a man aged 45-65 years with active or convalescent COVID-19.

This clone was seen only once. The chain has TRBV2 and TRBJ1-2; D unclear. The CDR3 runs to 14 residues. Germline V gives CDR1 SNHLY, CDR2 FYNNEI. Trimming took off 2 bases at V and 2 bases at J, with 9 bases between the two ends. CDR3 residues: CASSERRSNYGYTF. CDR3 bases: TGTGCCAGCAGTGAAAGACGGAGCAACTATGGCTACACCTTC.

This clone was counted once. This sequence joins TRBV28 and TRBJ2-3; 7 bases align to TRBD1. The CDR3 spans 15 residues. V gave up 4 bases and J gave up 0 bases; unmatched junction bases: 4. The germline V gene has CDR1 MDHEN and CDR2 SYDVKM. DNA for the CDR3: TGTGCCAGCAGTTCGACAGGGCTTAGCACAGATACGCAGTATTTT. This encodes CASSSTGLSTDTQYF.

This clone was counted once. The rearrangement links TRBV6-5 to TRBJ1-2; TRBD1 matches 8 bases. V lost 7 bases, J lost 4 bases, and 2 bases stayed unmatched. Per germline, CDR1 MNHEY and CDR2 SVGAGI. CDR3 length: 12 amino acids. The DNA of the CDR3 is TGTGCCAGCAAAGACAGGGGCTATGGCTACACCTTC. This translates into CASKDRGYGYTF.

In this sample, this clone turned up once. The CDR3 DNA sequence: TGTGCCACCAGCAGAGATACAGGGTTTAGCCTACCGAACACCGGGGAGCTGTTTTTT. Amino acid sequence: CATSRDTGFSLPNTGELFF. The gene calls are TRBV15 and TRBJ2-2; D might be TRBD1 (6 bases). Trimming left V 0 bases short and J 0 bases short, with 17 bases between. Germline values: CDR1 LNHNV, CDR2 YYDKDF (reference sequence). This CDR3 region has 19 residues.

The chain carries TRBV12-5 and TRBJ2-3; a possible D gene is TRBD2 (5 bases). There are 14 residues in the CDR3. V gave up 6 bases and J gave up 8 bases, with 18 bases separating them. Germline assignment: CDR1 LGHNT and CDR2 FRNRAP. The CDR3 nucleotides are TGTGCTAGTGGCCCCGGCGGAAACGAGGGTACGCAGTATTTT. Its protein product is CASGPGGNEGTQYF.

This clone was seen just once. This chain links TRBV18 with TRBJ2-1, with TRBD2 matching over 14 bases. Trimming cost V 1 base and J 10 bases; bases outside gene matches: 0. This CDR3 region has 14 residues. Germline V lookup: CDR1 KGHSH, CDR2 LQKENI. CDR3: CASSPRLAGGEQFF. The CDR3 bases are TGTGCCAGCTCACCACGACTAGCGGGAGGGGAGCAGTTCTTC.

V gene TRBV4-1 combines with J gene TRBJ1-1; TRBD1 agrees at 8 bases. Germline V gene lookup returns CDR1 MGHRA and CDR2 YSYEKL. The J segment lost 8 bases and the V segment lost 4 bases, leaving 12 bases of the junction unmatched. The CDR3 runs to 15 residues. CDR3 residues: CASSRGQGYFGEAFF. The CDR3 DNA reads as TGCGCCAGCAGCCGCGGACAGGGCTATTTCGGAGAAGCTTTCTTT.

The gene calls are TRBV6-2 or TRBV6-3 and TRBJ2-7; D might be TRBD1 (5 bases). V gave up 5 bases and J gave up 2 bases, with 13 bases separating them. The CDR3 spans 14 residues. Germline values: CDR1 MNHEY, CDR2 SVGEGT. CDR3 nucleotide sequence: TGTGCCAGCAGTATCGACATGGGGCCCTACGAGCAGTACTTC. It specifies CASSIDMGPYEQYF.

CDR3 amino acids: CASSRTRGSADTQYF. CDR3 coding DNA: TGTGCCAGCAGTCGGACTAGAGGATCGGCAGATACGCAGTATTTT. V is TRBV5-5 and J is TRBJ2-3, with 7 bases fitting TRBD2. Germline V gives CDR1 SGHKS, CDR2 YYEKEE (reference sequence). With 5 bases clipped from V and 4 bases from J, the junction kept 10 bases outside the gene matches. This CDR3 comprises 15 residues.

V is TRBV30 and J is TRBJ2-1, with 9 bases that match TRBD2. Germline CDR1 GTSNPN, CDR2 SVGIG (reference sequence). The trim removed 5 bases at V and 4 bases at J, leaving 12 bases unmatched. The CDR3 extends over 16 amino acids. CDR3 residues: CAWGLAMLLGYNEQFF. Here the CDR3 DNA reads TGTGCCTGGGGACTAGCGATGCTCCTCGGGTACAATGAGCAGTTCTTC.

V and J are TRBV5-1 and TRBJ2-3; TRBD1 is a possible D gene (5 bases). The germline V and J ends were trimmed by 6 bases and 0 bases, with 8 bases remaining between them. Germline values: CDR1 SGHRS, CDR2 YFSETQ. This CDR3 contains 13 residues. The CDR3 nucleotides read TGCGCCAGCATGACAGAGAGCACAGATACGCAGTATTTT. As protein: CASMTESTDTQYF.

This chain connects TRBV10-2 to TRBJ2-6, with 7 bases identical to TRBD1. This CDR3 is 16 amino acids long. The germline V gene has CDR1 WSHSY and CDR2 SAAADI. The trim removed 7 bases at V and 0 bases at J, leaving 6 bases unmatched. The CDR3 DNA reads as TGCGCCAGCACTCCGGCAGGGGGCTCTGGGGCCAACGTCCTGACTTTC. This translates into CASTPAGGSGANVLTF.

The chain uses TRBV28 and TRBJ1-3; tentatively, D is TRBD1 (5 bases). The germline V gene has CDR1 MDHEN and CDR2 SYDVKM. The V end was cut by 5 bases, the J end by 3 bases, with 14 bases between. The CDR3 runs 15 residues. The CDR3 region has the DNA TGTGCCAGCAGTAGGGGAACTTTCGATGGAAACACCATATATTTT. Translation: CASSRGTFDGNTIYF.

V and J are TRBV4-1 and TRBJ2-1, with TRBD1 identical over 8 bases. Germline V gene data show CDR1 as MGHRA and CDR2 as YSYEKL. The CDR3 has 14 residues. Trimming cost V 2 bases and J 6 bases; bases outside gene matches: 3. CDR3 DNA sequence: TGCGCCAGCAGCCAACGACAGGGGCGCAATGAGCAGTTCTTC. Amino acids: CASSQRQGRNEQFF.

The chain uses TRBV11-3 and TRBJ2-2, with TRBD2 as a possible D gene (5 bases). Trimming shortened V by 0 bases and J by 2 bases, and 13 bases separated the two germline ends. Germline V CDR1 and CDR2: SGHNT, YENEEA. This CDR3 region has 17 residues. The CDR3 DNA reads as TGTGCCAGCAGCTTAGAAAGCGGTGTCTCCAACACCGGGGAGCTGTTTTTT. Protein product: CASSLESGVSNTGELFF.

The chain links TRBV5-1 to TRBJ1-3; 10 nucleotides match TRBD1. V trimming: 3 bases; J trimming: 6 bases; junction bases outside the gene matches: 6. CDR3 length: 15 residues. Germline CDR1 reads SGHRS; CDR2 reads YFSETQ. The CDR3 spells CASSSRDRGKNTIYF. The CDR3 DNA is TGCGCCAGCAGCTCCCGGGACAGGGGTAAAAACACCATATATTTT.

This chain uses TRBV7-2 with TRBJ2-5, with a tentative D call TRBD2 (5 bases). This CDR3 is built from 15 residues. Germline CDR1 is SGHTA and CDR2 is FQGNSA. Trimming stripped 1 base from V and 7 bases from J, with 16 bases between. For the CDR3, the DNA is TGTGCCAGCAGCTTAGGCAAGGCTTTGAGCGGGACCCAGTACTTC. This gives the protein CASSLGKALSGTQYF.

This rearrangement joins TRBV27 to TRBJ2-7; D is perhaps TRBD1 (5 bases). Per the germline V gene, CDR1 is MNHEY and CDR2 is SMNVEV (reference sequence). CDR3 length: 13 residues. Trimming shortened V by 8 bases and J by 5 bases, and 16 bases separated the two germline ends. The CDR3: CASGLRGADEQYF. In nucleotides, the CDR3 is TGTGCCAGCGGCCTAAGGGGCGCCGACGAGCAGTACTTC.

The chain carries TRBV21-1 and TRBJ2-7; the table calls TRBD2, which could not be checked here. TRBV21-1 is classified as a pseudogene. CDR3 length equals 19 residues. The CDR3 DNA follows: TGTGCCAGCAGCAAAGGTACCCTTTATCGAGCGGGAGATTTGTACGAGCAGTACTTC. As protein: CASSKGTLYRAGDLYEQYF.

The rearrangement joins TRBV7-6 to TRBJ2-3; 9 bases align to TRBD1. V gave up 6 bases and J gave up 4 bases; unmatched junction bases: 8. CDR3 length equals 15 residues. Germline V gives CDR1 SGHVS, CDR2 FNYEAQ. CDR3 bases: TGTGCCAGCAGTTATACAGGGGGCCCTTCAGATACGCAGTATTTT. It yields the protein CASSYTGGPSDTQYF.

The chain has TRBV28 and TRBJ1-2; no definite D call. Germline CDR1 is MDHEN and CDR2 is SYDVKM. This CDR3 contains 11 residues. Trimming took 7 bases from V and 3 from J, leaving 6 bases between them. The chain's CDR3 is CASTSHYGYTF. CDR3 DNA sequence: TGTGCCAGCACCTCTCACTATGGCTACACCTTC.

On this clone: An end of the junction differs from the germline gene, which may be a read error. This chain connects TRBV6-1 to TRBJ1-5; 10 bases align to TRBD1. Germline V gives CDR1 MNHNS, CDR2 SASEGT. The CDR3 spans 13 residues. The DNA of the CDR3 is TGTGCCAGCAGTGAAGCGGGACAGGGGCCCCCATATTTT. This translates into CASSEAGQGPPYF.

The table lists this clone with a count of one. J is TRBJ2-3 and V is TRBV14, with 9 positions matching TRBD2. CDR1 and CDR2 (germline): SGHDN, FVKESK. V gave up 0 bases and J gave up 2 bases; unmatched junction bases: 9. This CDR3 has 18 residues. The CDR3 DNA follows: TGTGCCAGCAGCCAAGATCAAGCGGGAGGCTTTTACACAGATACGCAGTATTTT. Protein sequence: CASSQDQAGGFYTDTQYF.

The chain carries TRBV7-2 and TRBJ2-1, with a tentative D call TRBD1 (5 bases). This CDR3 spans 15 amino acids. The germline V gene has CDR1 SGHTA and CDR2 FQGNSA. The V end lost 0 bases, the J end lost 5 bases, and 11 bases lay between the germline ends. CDR3 in DNA: TGTGCCAGCAGCTTAGCGCATACAGGAAACAATGAGCAGTTCTTC. This codes for CASSLAHTGNNEQFF.

This clone is medium-sized by share. The V and J genes are TRBV27 and TRBJ2-1; D is perhaps TRBD1 (6 bases). Trimming left V 5 bases short and J 4 bases short, with 12 bases between. Germline loops: CDR1 MNHEY, CDR2 SMNVEV (reference sequence). The CDR3 is made up of 14 amino acids. In nucleotides, the CDR3 is TGTGCCAGCAGTCCCCACAGGGTTTACAATGAGCAGTTCTTC. Its translation: CASSPHRVYNEQFF.

J is TRBJ2-2 and V is TRBV3-1 (or the pseudogene TRBV3-2); 14 nucleotides match TRBD2. CDR1 is LGHDT, CDR2 YNNKEL, per germline (reference sequence). This CDR3 spans 18 amino acids. J lost 6 bases, V lost 4 bases, and 10 bases had no gene match. The CDR3 here is CASSLLGLAGEGPGELFF. DNA for the CDR3: TGTGCCAGCAGCCTCTTGGGACTAGCGGGAGAGGGACCCGGGGAGCTGTTTTTT.

This chain joins TRBV7-9 and TRBJ2-3; tentative D call: TRBD1 (5 bases). The V and J ends lost 3 bases and 1 base respectively, with 14 bases between them. Germline lookup yields CDR1 SEHNR and CDR2 FQNEAQ (reference sequence). The CDR3 contains 16 residues. The CDR3 region has the DNA TGTGCCAGCAGCTTCCTGACAGCCTCACGCACAGATACGCAGTATTTT. It is translated as CASSFLTASRTDTQYF.

This clone was seen only a few times. The sample has other DNA sequences that encode this CDR3 too. V is TRBV11-2 and J is TRBJ2-7, with D perhaps TRBD2 (6 bases). Germline assignment: CDR1 SGHAT and CDR2 FQNNGV. The CDR3 is 13 amino acids. V lost 3 bases and J lost 2, with 8 bases in between. The CDR3 nucleotides are TGTGCCAGCAGCTTCCGCGGGACCTACGAGCAGTACTTC. Translation: CASSFRGTYEQYF.

This sequence joins TRBV9 and TRBJ1-5, with D tentatively TRBD1 (5 bases). In germline, CDR1 is SGDLS, CDR2 YYNGEE. The CDR3 runs 12 residues. V shed 7 bases and J shed 6 bases, with 11 bases lying between them. CDR3 residues: CASGLGGQPQHF. CDR3 in DNA: TGTGCCAGCGGCCTGGGGGGTCAGCCCCAGCATTTT.

The gene calls are TRBV11-3 and TRBJ2-1; D is possibly TRBD1 (6 bases). This CDR3 has 16 residues. The germline gives CDR1 SGHNT, CDR2 YENEEA. V shed 5 bases and J shed 9 bases, with 23 bases lying between them. Here the CDR3 DNA reads TGTGCCAGCAGCGGCACCGCGGGCAGGGGAAGTGGTGAGCAGTTCTTC. Translated: CASSGTAGRGSGEQFF.

The chain carries TRBV3-1 (or the pseudogene TRBV3-2) and TRBJ2-2; no clear D gene. V gave up 0 bases and J gave up 4 bases, with 9 bases separating them. Germline V gives CDR1 LGHDT, CDR2 YNNKEL (reference sequence). This CDR3 contains 15 residues. Written as DNA, the CDR3 is TGTGCCAGCAGCCAAGAAATCCCAGGCACCGGGGAGCTGTTTTTT. It is translated as CASSQEIPGTGELFF.